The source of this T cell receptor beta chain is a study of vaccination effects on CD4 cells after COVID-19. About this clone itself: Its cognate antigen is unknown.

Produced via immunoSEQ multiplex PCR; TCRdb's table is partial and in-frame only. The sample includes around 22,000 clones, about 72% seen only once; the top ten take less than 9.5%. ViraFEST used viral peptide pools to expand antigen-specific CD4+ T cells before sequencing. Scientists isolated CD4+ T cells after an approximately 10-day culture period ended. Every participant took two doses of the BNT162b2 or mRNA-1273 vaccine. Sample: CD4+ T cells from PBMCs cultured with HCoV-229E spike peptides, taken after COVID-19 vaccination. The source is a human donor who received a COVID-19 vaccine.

The CDR3 coding sequence is TGTGCCAGCAGCCCGCTAACCTTAACTAGCGGGAGGTCCTCGGGGACGCAGTATTTT. Its protein is CASSPLTLTSGRSSGTQYF. The chain combines TRBV7-2 with TRBJ2-3, with 12 bases aligning to TRBD2. Germline V CDR1 and CDR2: SGHTA, FQGNSA. This CDR3 comprises 19 residues. The V segment lost 5 bases and the J segment 9 bases; nucleotides outside the gene matches: 21.